The present entry profiles one T cell receptor beta chain with its context. In its sample, this clonotype was seen a few times. Its antigen is unknown. Base qualities were left out, and no much larger clone turns up one base away. The data derive from a study of patients and donors after allogeneic stem cell transplantation (dated by TCRdb to the early 2020s). The germline V gene yields MDHEN for CDR1 and SYDVKM for CDR2. Measured from the cysteine to the phenylalanine, the CDR3 is 12 residues long. Of all the DNA, just the CDR3 is kept, 36 bases in frame from base 1. Trimming leaves V shorter by 8 bases and J shorter by 6 bases, with the junction holding 1 base beyond the gene matches. The library was made by RT-PCR. The instrument given in TCRdb is NextSeq 550. TCRdb applied fastp at Q25 and MiXCR to the public reads, then kept only in-frame beta chains. Identical CDR3 protein sequences are pooled into one entry, listed with their most common genes and DNA. In this sample the table shows about 960,000 distinct CDR3 sequences, approximately 19% of which occur a single time. The ten top clones hold 5% to 6.5% of the sample.

The material sequenced was blood, either unsorted or a sorted T cell fraction (not recorded which). The chain is assembled from TRBV28 and TRBJ1-1, with 12 bases matching TRBD1. This sequence was found in a human donor who was either an allogeneic HSCT recipient or a stem cell or donor lymphocyte infusion donor (not recorded which). It is not recorded whose cells these are; they may come from a transplant donor. The DNA reads TGTGCCAGCCGGGACAGGGGGCCTGAAGCTTTCTTT. This is translated as CASRDRGPEAFF.